The rows below give T cell receptor beta chains drawn from one sample of a study of cytomegalovirus exposure and HLA in healthy donors. Data came from immunoSEQ multiplex PCR; TCRdb stores just in-frame clones and leaves some out. The table shows 140,000 to 150,000 clones, with roughly 10% occurring only once. Sequencing input: PBMCs. Receptor source: a male donor in good health and CMV-seronegative. Each CDR3 is given with its conserved first and last residue. The D gene is left open where the match is weak. For some rows the clone size is stated as once, few or many, or as a class when expanded; others skip it.

d_call j_call clone_size v_call cdr3_nt cdr3_aa
- TRBJ1-1 - TRBV6-1 TGTGCCAGCAGCTACCTCGAAGCGGGGGCTGAAGCTTTCTTT CASSYLEAGAEAFF
TRBD1 TRBJ2-7 - TRBV4-2 TGTGCCAGCAGCCAATCAGGGGACAGTCTCTACGAGCAGTACTTC CASSQSGDSLYEQYF
- TRBJ2-7 - TRBV28 TGTGCCAGCAGTTTAACTGTGTCCTACGAGCAGTACTTC CASSLTVSYEQYF
- TRBJ2-5 few TRBV11-2 TGTGCCAGCAGCCCCCGTGGTCAAGTACCTGAGGAGACCCAGTACTTC CASSPRGQVPEETQYF
TRBD1 TRBJ2-5 few TRBV28 TGTGCCAGCAGTCGTCCCGGGACAGGTATAGGGTACTTC CASSRPGTGIGYF
TRBD1 TRBJ1-5 few TRBV18 TGTGCCAGCTCACGACAGGGGAGCAATCAGCCCCAGCATTTT CASSRQGSNQPQHF
- TRBJ2-2 few TRBV19 TGTGCCAGTAGTACCTGGACAGAGCCCACCGGGGAGCTGTTTTTT CASSTWTEPTGELFF
TRBD1 TRBJ2-2 - TRBV10-3 TGTGCCATCAGCGACTCCGGGACAGGGTTCACCGGGGAGCTGTTTTTT CAISDSGTGFTGELFF
- TRBJ2-5 few TRBV2 TGTGCCAGCAGGGAACTAGGGGGGGTGGGGACCCAGTACTTC CASRELGGVGTQYF
- TRBJ2-2 - TRBV6-5 TGTGCCAGCAGTTACAACAAGACCGGGGAGCTGTTTTTT CASSYNKTGELFF
- TRBJ1-6 few TRBV6-5 TGTGCCAGCAGGGACCGGACAGCCGTAAATTCACCCCTCCACTTT CASRDRTAVNSPLHF
TRBD1 TRBJ2-2 few TRBV28 TGTGCCAGCCTTCGACAGGGGGCCTCCGGGGAGCTGTTTTTT CASLRQGASGELFF
- TRBJ2-1 - TRBV4-1 TGCGCCAGCAGTCGGGGGACAGATGAGCAGTTCTTC CASSRGTDEQFF
- TRBJ1-1 - TRBV4-2 TGTGCCAGCAGCCAAGATTTGAAAGGAGGAGCTTTCTTT CASSQDLKGGAFF
- TRBJ1-2 - TRBV6-6 TGTGCCAGCAGTTACACCTCGAGCGGAATTAACTATGGCTACACCTTC CASSYTSSGINYGYTF
- TRBJ1-1 few TRBV7-8 TGTGCCAGCAGCTTAGCGCGGGGAGGGAAGAACACTGAAGCTTTCTTT CASSLARGGKNTEAFF
- TRBJ1-2 few TRBV10-3 TGTGCCATCAGTGATACGGGGGAAGGCTACACCTTC CAISDTGEGYTF
- TRBJ2-1 - TRBV27 TGTGCCAGTTTCAGGGTCCTCCATGAGCAGTTCTTC CASFRVLHEQFF
- TRBJ2-5 - TRBV5-4 TGTGCCAGCAGCCGTGGGGCCAGGGAACGAGAGACCCAGTACTTC CASSRGARERETQYF
TRBD2 TRBJ2-1 - TRBV14 TGTGCCAGCAGCCAAAGCGGGGCCTCCTACAATGAGCAGTTCTTC CASSQSGASYNEQFF
TRBD2 TRBJ2-7 few TRBV5-1 TGCGCCAGCAGCTGGACTAGCGGGAGTACTTACGAGCAGTACTTC CASSWTSGSTYEQYF
- TRBJ1-5 - TRBV4-1 TGCGCCAGCAGCCAAGGACAGGACCGAAGCAATCAGCCCCAGCATTTT CASSQGQDRSNQPQHF
- TRBJ1-2 few TRBV7-9 TGTGCCAGCAGCTTAGTGGCAGGGCTAAATGATGGCTACACCTTC CASSLVAGLNDGYTF
TRBD1 TRBJ1-1 few TRBV7-2 TGTGCCAGCAGCCCCAGGGGGCTGGGGACTGAAGCTTTCTTT CASSPRGLGTEAFF
TRBD1 TRBJ1-2 few TRBV28 TGTGCCAGCAGTTCCATGGCACAGGGGGTATATTATGGCTACACCTTC CASSSMAQGVYYGYTF
- TRBJ2-7 - TRBV27 TGTGCCAGCAGTTTAGAGCATCGCTACGAGCAGTACTTC CASSLEHRYEQYF
- TRBJ2-3 - TRBV27 TGTGCCAGCAGTTTATTGGGGCAGGGGGGTCGAGATACGCAGTATTTT CASSLLGQGGRDTQYF
TRBD2 TRBJ2-7 few TRBV6-5 TGTGCCAGCAGTTACTCGGGACTAAACTCCTACGAGCAGTACTTC CASSYSGLNSYEQYF
- TRBJ1-5 few TRBV19 TGTGCCAGTAGGCTCTCAGGGTATAGCAATCAGCCCCAGCATTTT CASRLSGYSNQPQHF